The sequence of this T cell receptor beta chain was determined in a study of cytomegalovirus exposure and HLA in healthy donors. This PCR relied on a set of 60 Vbeta primers and 13 Jbeta primers. Clones were read by immunoSEQ multiplex PCR, and TCRdb kept only the in-frame ones, dropping some. Of 85,000 to 100,000 clones in the sample, roughly nine tenths were seen once. Germline CDR1 is MNHEY and CDR2 is SMNVEV (reference sequence). V shed 6 bases and J 2 bases; nucleotides not matched to a gene: 4. This CDR3 is built from 13 residues. Worth noting for this clone: The sample holds other DNA sequences that translate to the same CDR3.

Sequencing used PBMCs. The receptor's source is a man aged 30 to 45 in good health and CMV-seropositive. The chain uses TRBV27 and TRBJ2-7; 7 bases match TRBD1. CDR3 DNA sequence: TGTGCCAGCAGCCCGACAGGGACCTACGAGCAGTACTTC. Protein product: CASSPTGTYEQYF.